These 25 T cell receptor beta chains came from one sample sequenced in a study of shared clonotypes between healthy human individuals. Clones were sequenced by immunoSEQ multiplex PCR, and TCRdb holds only the in-frame ones, with some missing. The repertoire consists of around 2,000,000 clones, with 85% to 95% occurring once and the leading ten covering 0.13%. Sequenced material: naive CD4+ T cells sorted from blood. The subset is: CD45RA+ positively selected. Receptors were obtained from a man between 18 and 35 years old in good health.

This clone has a single count. The rearrangement links TRBV6-6 to TRBJ2-1, with 8 bases matching TRBD1. The V gene's germline CDR1 is MNHNY and CDR2 SVGAGI (reference sequence). The CDR3 spans 16 residues. Trimming at V came to 5 bases and at J to 0 bases, leaving 6 bases not matched to a gene. The CDR3 spells CASSKGQEHSYNEQFF. Written as DNA, the CDR3 is TGTGCCAGCAGTAAGGGACAGGAACACTCCTACAATGAGCAGTTCTTC.

The J gene is TRBJ1-6, the V gene TRBV4-3; D might be TRBD1 (5 bases). Germline assignment: CDR1 LGHNA and CDR2 YSLEER. Trimming took off 0 bases at V and 8 bases at J, with 14 bases between the two ends. This CDR3 comprises 16 residues. The CDR3 DNA reads TGCGCCAGCAGCCAAGATACCACCGGGGGTCATTCACCCCTCCACTTT. This sequence encodes CASSQDTTGGHSPLHF.

This chain links TRBV7-8 with TRBJ1-1; the D gene is possibly TRBD1 (5 bases). This CDR3 is 15 amino acids long. V lost 2 bases and J 0 bases, leaving 10 bases between the germline ends. CDR1 SGHVS and CDR2 FQNEAQ come from the germline V gene. The chain's CDR3 is CASSLSTVMNTEAFF. The CDR3 coding sequence is TGTGCCAGCAGCTTATCGACAGTAATGAACACTGAAGCTTTCTTT.

V gene TRBV7-8 combines with J gene TRBJ2-7; TRBD1 might be the D (5 bases). The CDR3 totals 19 residues. Germline assignment: CDR1 SGHVS and CDR2 FQNEAQ. V lost 1 base, J lost 2 bases, and 24 bases lay in between. This CDR3 reads CASSLVISPGSGFTYEQYF. The DNA for the CDR3 is TGTGCCAGCAGCTTAGTAATCTCGCCGGGCTCAGGGTTTACCTACGAGCAGTACTTC.

In its sample, this clone was seen a few times. The J gene is TRBJ1-6, the V gene TRBV6-7; D unclear. TRBV6-7 is marked as an open reading frame, function uncertain. Trimming pared 4 bases from V and 13 bases from J, leaving 8 bases between. The CDR3 length is 11 residues. CDR3 sequence reads: CASSWRRPLHF. The CDR3 region has the DNA TGTGCCAGCAGTTGGCGGAGGCCCCTCCACTTT.

As concerns this clone: This sample also contains other DNA sequences that code for the same CDR3. This chain uses TRBV5-1 with TRBJ2-3, with D hard to call. The CDR3 runs to 13 residues. V was trimmed by 0 bases and J by 3 bases, leaving 5 bases between them. Germline V gene lookup returns CDR1 SGHRS and CDR2 YFSETQ. The CDR3 DNA is TGCGCCAGCAGCTTGGGGCTGACAGATACGCAGTATTTT. The encoded protein is CASSLGLTDTQYF.

The chain combines TRBV18 with TRBJ1-2; 8 bases match TRBD1. The CDR3 is made up of 13 amino acids. The ends lost 3 bases at V and 6 bases at J; junction bases unmatched: 3. CDR1 KGHSH and CDR2 LQKENI come from the germline V gene. The DNA of the CDR3 is TGTGCCAGCTCACCGGACAGGGAGGATGGCTACACCTTC. Translated: CASSPDREDGYTF.

The rearrangement joins TRBV18 to TRBJ1-2, with 9 nucleotides matching TRBD1. In germline, CDR1 is KGHSH, CDR2 LQKENI. The CDR3 runs 14 residues. V lost 2 bases and J lost 5; bases outside the gene matches: 3. The CDR3 here is CASSPEGTGYGYTF. The CDR3 nucleotides are TGTGCCAGCTCACCAGAGGGGACAGGGTATGGCTACACCTTC.

This chain connects TRBV6-1 to TRBJ2-7; 8 bases are shared with TRBD1. The V segment lost 7 bases and the J segment 0 bases; nucleotides outside the gene matches: 8. The CDR3 is 15 residues long. The germline V gene encodes CDR1 MNHNS and CDR2 SASEGT. CDR3 in DNA: TGTGCCAGCACCAGGACAGGGACGAGCTCCTACGAGCAGTACTTC. Protein: CASTRTGTSSYEQYF.

The CDR3 DNA follows: TGTGCCAGCAGCTTACAACAGTATGTCTCCGAGCAGTACTTC. Its translation is CASSLQQYVSEQYF. J is TRBJ2-7 and V is TRBV11-2; D not resolved. This CDR3 has 14 amino acids. Germline lookup yields CDR1 SGHAT and CDR2 FQNNGV. Trimming left V 2 bases short and J 6 bases short, with 14 bases between.

The V gene is TRBV6-6, the J gene TRBJ2-3; no clear D. The V end lost 7 bases, the J end lost 0 bases, and 8 bases lay between the germline ends. This CDR3 is built from 13 residues. CDR1 and CDR2 (germline): MNHNY, SVGAGI (reference sequence). CDR3 protein: CASIMDSTDTQYF. The CDR3 DNA is TGTGCCAGCATAATGGACAGCACAGATACGCAGTATTTT.

The V gene is TRBV5-1, the J gene TRBJ1-1; 7 nucleotides agree with TRBD1. Per germline, CDR1 SGHRS and CDR2 YFSETQ. This CDR3 contains 15 residues. V was pared by 1 base and J by 1 base, with 4 bases of the junction left unmatched. CDR3 region: CASSLTGDPNTEAFF. The CDR3 DNA is TGCGCCAGCAGCTTGACAGGGGACCCGAACACTGAAGCTTTCTTT. The whole variable domain, remainder taken from reference TRBV5-1 and TRBJ1-1, is KAGVTQTPRYLIKTRGQQVTLSCSPISGHRSVSWYQQTPGQGLQFLFEYFSETQRNKGNFPGRFSGRQFSNSRSEMNVSTLELGDSALYLCASSLTGDPNTEAFFGQGTRLTVV.

This chain joins TRBV19 and TRBJ1-1, with D unresolved. The CDR3 runs 15 residues. V was shortened by 3 bases and J by 0 bases, with 11 bases between the two germline ends. CDR1 is LNHDA, CDR2 SQIVND, per germline (reference sequence). The CDR3 coding sequence is TGTGCCAGTAGTATGGTTAGTCTCATGAACACTGAAGCTTTCTTT. Its translation is CASSMVSLMNTEAFF.

The chain couples TRBV30 to TRBJ2-3, with 9 bases that match TRBD1. Trimming at V came to 3 bases and at J to 1 base, leaving 5 bases not matched to a gene. CDR1 is GTSNPN, CDR2 SVGIG, per germline (reference sequence). CDR3 length: 15 residues. CDR3 loop: CAWSAGQGRTDTQYF. CDR3 DNA sequence: TGTGCCTGGAGCGCGGGACAGGGACGCACAGATACGCAGTATTTT.

The rearrangement joins TRBV5-4 to TRBJ2-4; the match to TRBD2 covers 11 bases. The CDR3 has 19 residues. From germline, CDR1 is SGHNT and CDR2 YYREEE (reference sequence). The trim removed 0 bases at V and 0 bases at J, leaving 8 bases unmatched. The CDR3 coding sequence is TGTGCCAGCAGCTTGGCTAGGCTAGCGGGGGGTCTAGCCAAAAACATTCAGTACTTC. Amino acids: CASSLARLAGGLAKNIQYF. Full variable domain (remainder filled in from reference TRBV5-4 and TRBJ2-4): ETGVTQSPTHLIKTRGQQVTLRCSSQSGHNTVSWYQQALGQGPQFIFQYYREEENGRGNFPPRFSGLQFPNYSSELNVNALELDDSALYLCASSLARLAGGLAKNIQYFGAGTRLSVL.

The J gene is TRBJ2-1, the V gene TRBV5-1; D gene unclear. Germline CDR1 is SGHRS and CDR2 is YFSETQ. The CDR3 sequence is 13 residues long. V dropped 0 bases and J dropped 5 bases, with 6 bases sitting between them. The CDR3 reads CASSLANDNEQFF. The DNA of the CDR3 is TGCGCCAGCAGCTTGGCCAACGACAATGAGCAGTTCTTC. The whole variable domain, filled in from reference TRBV5-1 and TRBJ2-1, reads KAGVTQTPRYLIKTRGQQVTLSCSPISGHRSVSWYQQTPGQGLQFLFEYFSETQRNKGNFPGRFSGRQFSNSRSEMNVSTLELGDSALYLCASSLANDNEQFFGPGTRLTVL.

This chain links TRBV6-6 with TRBJ2-7; 13 bases are shared with TRBD2. V dropped 6 bases and J dropped 5; count of bases not matched to a gene: 7. The CDR3 spans 15 residues. CDR1 MNHNY and CDR2 SVGAGI come from the germline V gene (reference sequence). CDR3 protein: CASRSGLAGFNEQYF. For the CDR3, the DNA is TGTGCCAGCAGGTCGGGACTAGCGGGGTTCAACGAGCAGTACTTC.

The chain links TRBV7-8 to TRBJ2-7, with D perhaps matching TRBD1 (7 bases). The germline gives CDR1 SGHVS, CDR2 FQNEAQ. The CDR3 has 15 residues. Trimming removed 1 base at V and 5 bases at J, with 15 bases between. The CDR3 DNA follows: TGTGCCAGCAGCTTAGTCAGGGGGGTGAGTGACGAGCAGTACTTC. Encoded protein: CASSLVRGVSDEQYF.

The J gene is TRBJ2-1, the V gene TRBV29-1, with 7 bases lining up with TRBD2. J was trimmed by 9 bases and V by 0 bases; bases with no gene match: 8. Per the germline V gene, CDR1 is SQVTM and CDR2 is ANQGSEA. CDR3 length: 14 amino acids. The CDR3 DNA reads as TGCAGCGTTGAAGATCGCGGGGGATGGGGTGAGCAGTTCTTC. This sequence encodes CSVEDRGGWGEQFF.

The V call is TRBV7-9, the J call TRBJ2-3; D remains unclear. Between the trimmed V and J ends, which lost 7 bases and 4 bases, there was a span of 18 bases. Germline V gene data show CDR1 as SEHNR and CDR2 as FQNEAQ (reference sequence). This CDR3 is built from 15 residues. The CDR3, as DNA: TGTGCCAGCATCCCGGTTCCGTCTGGTTCAGATACGCAGTATTTT. Translating it yields CASIPVPSGSDTQYF.

The chain is built from TRBV18 and TRBJ2-5; 7 nucleotides match TRBD1. This CDR3 is 14 amino acids long. CDR1 is KGHSH and CDR2 is LQKENI in the germline V gene. V lost 3 bases to trimming and J lost 5 bases; unmatched junction nucleotides: 6. The CDR3: CASSPRGQRETQYF. In nucleotides, the CDR3 is TGTGCCAGCTCACCGAGGGGGCAAAGGGAGACCCAGTACTTC.

The chain is built from TRBV27 and TRBJ2-3, with 10 bases that match TRBD1. Trimming removed 8 bases from V and 11 bases from J; junction bases left unmatched: 13. The length of the CDR3 is 14 residues. CDR1 and CDR2 from the germline V gene are MNHEY and SMNVEV (reference sequence). CDR3 sequence reads: CASGGQGGWGKQYF. The CDR3 DNA follows: TGTGCCAGCGGAGGACAGGGGGGTTGGGGAAAGCAGTATTTT.

Note on this clone: At one boundary the junction diverges from the germline segment, which might be a read error. This chain connects TRBV7-7 to TRBJ2-7; tentatively, D is TRBD2 (5 bases). The CDR3 is made up of 19 amino acids. The germline gives CDR1 SSHAT, CDR2 FNYEAQ (reference sequence). Here the CDR3 DNA reads TGTGCTAGCAGCTTATGTCCCCAAACCCGGGGATCCAGCTCCTACGAGCAGTACTTC. It yields the protein CASSLCPQTRGSSSYEQYF.

The V gene is TRBV7-2, the J gene TRBJ1-2; possible D gene TRBD1, 5 bases. Germline values: CDR1 SGHTA, CDR2 FQGNSA. Trimming pared 1 base from V and 4 bases from J, leaving 7 bases between. The CDR3 loop spans 13 amino acids. Here the CDR3 reads CASSLVGAYGYTF. The CDR3, as DNA: TGTGCCAGCAGCTTAGTTGGGGCCTATGGCTACACCTTC. The full variable domain, in which reference TRBV7-2 and TRBJ1-2 provide the parts outside the CDR3, is GAGVSQSPSNKVTEKGKDVELRCDPISGHTALYWYRQSLGQGLEFLIYFQGNSAPDKSGLPSDRFSAERTGGSVSTLTIQRTQQEDSAVYLCASSLVGAYGYTFGSGTRLTVV.

The CDR3 DNA reads TGTGCCAGCAGCTTAGATTTTAACAACTACGAGCAGTACTTC. Its protein is CASSLDFNNYEQYF. This chain connects TRBV7-2 to TRBJ2-7; the D is unclear. Germline-derived CDR1 and CDR2 are SGHTA and FQGNSA. The V gene lost 1 base and the J gene lost 3 bases, with 10 bases spanning the gap. The CDR3 runs 14 residues.